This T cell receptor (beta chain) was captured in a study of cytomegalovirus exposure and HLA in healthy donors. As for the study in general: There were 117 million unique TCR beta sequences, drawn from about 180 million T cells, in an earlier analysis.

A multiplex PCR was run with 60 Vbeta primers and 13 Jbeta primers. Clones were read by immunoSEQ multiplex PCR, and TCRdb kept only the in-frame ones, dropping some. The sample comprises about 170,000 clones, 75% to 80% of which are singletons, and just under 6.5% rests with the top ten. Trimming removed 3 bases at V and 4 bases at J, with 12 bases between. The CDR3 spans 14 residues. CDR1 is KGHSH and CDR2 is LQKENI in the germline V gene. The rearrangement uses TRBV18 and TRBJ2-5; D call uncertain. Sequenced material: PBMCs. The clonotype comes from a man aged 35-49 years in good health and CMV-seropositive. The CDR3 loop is CASSPEVSVETQYF. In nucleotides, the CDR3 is TGTGCCAGCTCACCTGAGGTTTCAGTAGAGACCCAGTACTTC. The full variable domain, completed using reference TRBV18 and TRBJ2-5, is NAGVMQNPRHLVRRRGQEARLRCSPMKGHSHVYWYRQLPEEGLKFMVYLQKENIIDESGMPKERFSAEFPKEGPSILRIQQVVRGDSAAYFCASSPEVSVETQYFGPGTRLLVL.